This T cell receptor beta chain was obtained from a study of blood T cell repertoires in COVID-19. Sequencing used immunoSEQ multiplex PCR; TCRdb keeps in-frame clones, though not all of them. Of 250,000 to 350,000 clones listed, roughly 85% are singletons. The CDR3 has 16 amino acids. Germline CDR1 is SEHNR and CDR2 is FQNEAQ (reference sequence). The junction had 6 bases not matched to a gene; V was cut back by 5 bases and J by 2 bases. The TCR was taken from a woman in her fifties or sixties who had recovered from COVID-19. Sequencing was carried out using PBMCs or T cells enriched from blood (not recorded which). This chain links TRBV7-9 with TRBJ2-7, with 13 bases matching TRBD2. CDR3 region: CASSVSGTSGTYEQYF. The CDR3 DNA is TGTGCCAGCAGCGTTTCCGGGACTAGCGGGACCTACGAGCAGTACTTC.